This T cell receptor (beta chain) stems from a study of blood T cell repertoires in COVID-19. Study details: T cells, B-cell-depleted T cells, or PBMCs provided the cDNA or gDNA that served as material.

TCRdb keeps only in-frame clones here, not all; method: immunoSEQ multiplex PCR. Among some 350,000 clones listed, roughly 90% were seen once. The J segment lost 3 bases and the V segment lost 6 bases, leaving 6 bases of the junction unmatched. CDR3 length: 16 residues. Germline V lookup: CDR1 SNHLY, CDR2 FYNNEI. Either two negative PCRs, clearance, or symptom resolution qualified Cohort 3 donors as recovered. The chain carries TRBV2 and TRBJ2-1, with 12 positions matching TRBD2. Sequenced material: PBMCs or T cells enriched from blood (not recorded which). This receptor was obtained from a woman between 25 and 40 years old who had recovered from COVID-19. The CDR3 reads CASSDRGLAGYNEQFF. The CDR3, as DNA: TGTGCCAGCAGCGACAGGGGACTAGCGGGCTACAATGAGCAGTTCTTC.